One sample yielded the 26 T cell receptor beta chains listed below, sequenced in a study of shared clonotypes between healthy human individuals. Produced via immunoSEQ multiplex PCR; TCRdb's table is partial and in-frame only. The table has 1 million to 1.2 million clones, 60% to 80% seen once. The sequencing sample was made of memory CD4+ T cells from PBMCs. Subset here: CD45RA-negative fraction. The receptors here all came from a man between 18 and 29 years old in good health. Some clones in this sample may be carry-over from other donors' samples.

This clone has a count of ten or more. The CDR3 loop is CASSLGGPTNTEAFF. The CDR3, as DNA: TGTGCCAGCAGCCTCGGGGGGCCAACTAACACTGAAGCTTTCTTT. The genes are TRBV7-3 and TRBJ1-1; D is possibly TRBD1 (6 bases). This CDR3 has 15 amino acids. Trimming pared 5 bases from V and 2 bases from J, leaving 15 bases between. Germline V gene sequence: CDR1 SGHTA, CDR2 FQGTGA.

This rearrangement joins TRBV4-2 to TRBJ1-2; D gene uncertain. Trimming shortened V by 0 bases and J by 0 bases, and 8 bases separated the two germline ends. CDR3 length equals 15 residues. The germline CDR1 and CDR2 sequences are LGHNA and YNFKEQ. CDR3 in DNA: TGTGCCAGCAGCCAAGAAGGCCGAGCTAACTATGGCTACACCTTC. Its translation: CASSQEGRANYGYTF.

The rearrangement joins TRBV20-1 to TRBJ2-7, with a possible D match to TRBD2 (5 bases). Germline lookup yields CDR1 DFQATT and CDR2 SNEGSKA (reference sequence). The V gene lost 3 bases and the J gene lost 4 bases, with 7 bases spanning the gap. The CDR3 contains 11 residues. The DNA for the CDR3 is TGCAGTGCTAGGAGGGAGTACGAGCAGTACTTC. Translating it yields CSARREYEQYF.

V is TRBV7-9 and J is TRBJ2-3; D is possibly TRBD2 (5 bases). CDR1 and CDR2 (germline): SEHNR, FQNEAQ (reference sequence). Trimming removed 2 bases from V and 1 base from J, with 13 bases in between. CDR3 length equals 16 residues. CDR3 DNA: TGTGCCAGCAGCTTATTCGGAGGAAGAGGCACAGATACGCAGTATTTT. Protein sequence: CASSLFGGRGTDTQYF.

CDR3 protein: CASSQAGGIHEQYF. The CDR3 DNA follows: TGTGCCAGCAGCCAAGCGGGGGGGATCCACGAGCAGTACTTC. The V call is TRBV14, the J call TRBJ2-7; TRBD2 aligns across 8 bases. The CDR3 extends over 14 amino acids. Germline lookup yields CDR1 SGHDN and CDR2 FVKESK. Trimming at V came to 1 base and at J to 5 bases, leaving 4 bases not matched to a gene.

Concerning this clone itself: A much larger clone differs by one base, so this may be a read error. Different DNA sequences within this sample yield the same CDR3. The rearrangement uses TRBV6-5 and TRBJ2-5; no reliable D call. CDR3 length: 14 amino acids. Germline V gene sequence: CDR1 MNHEY, CDR2 SVGAGI. Trimming pared 0 bases from V and 2 bases from J, leaving 7 bases between. The CDR3 DNA sequence: TGTGCCAGCAGTTACTCGTACAGACAAGAGACCCAGTACTTC. Amino acid sequence: CASSYSYRQETQYF.

The chain links TRBV29-1 to TRBJ2-1, with 8 bases lining up with TRBD1. V lost 7 bases to trimming and J lost 12 bases; unmatched junction nucleotides: 11. Germline CDR1 and CDR2: SQVTM and ANQGSEA. CDR3 length equals 12 residues. The CDR3 is CSAETAGGRQFF. The CDR3 nucleotides are TGCAGCGCCGAGACCGCAGGGGGCAGGCAGTTCTTC.

V is TRBV9 and J is TRBJ2-2; D ambiguous. With 0 bases removed from V and 1 base from J, the gap between germline ends came to 13 bases. Germline lookup yields CDR1 SGDLS and CDR2 YYNGEE. The CDR3 has 17 amino acids. The DNA of the CDR3 is TGTGCCAGCAGCGTAGGTCAGCCAACGCTGAACACCGGGGAGCTGTTTTTT. This gives the protein CASSVGQPTLNTGELFF.

V gene TRBV28 combines with J gene TRBJ2-5; possible D gene TRBD1, 7 bases. The V and J ends lost 2 bases and 5 bases respectively, with 12 bases between them. Per germline, CDR1 MDHEN and CDR2 SYDVKM. The CDR3 has 14 amino acids. DNA for the CDR3: TGTGCCAGCAGTTTAGACAGGGAGGACGAGACCCAGTACTTC. Protein product: CASSLDREDETQYF.

The genes are TRBV7-2 and TRBJ2-7; 7 nucleotides agree with TRBD1. V shed 5 bases and J 6 bases; nucleotides not matched to a gene: 13. The CDR3 consists of 15 residues. Germline CDR1 reads SGHTA; CDR2 reads FQGNSA. The CDR3 is CASSPRDRGASEQYF. The DNA of the CDR3 is TGTGCCAGCAGCCCCCGGGACAGAGGGGCGAGCGAGCAGTACTTC. Full variable domain (remainder filled in from reference TRBV7-2 and TRBJ2-7): GAGVSQSPSNKVTEKGKDVELRCDPISGHTALYWYRQSLGQGLEFLIYFQGNSAPDKSGLPSDRFSAERTGGSVSTLTIQRTQQEDSAVYLCASSPRDRGASEQYFGPGTRLTVT.

The chain couples TRBV5-6 to TRBJ2-1, with 7 positions matching TRBD1. The J segment lost 4 bases and the V segment lost 1 base, leaving 2 bases of the junction unmatched. This CDR3 has 14 residues. Per germline, CDR1 SGHDT and CDR2 YYEEEE. The chain's CDR3 is CASSLFRGYNEQFF. DNA of the CDR3: TGTGCCAGCAGCTTGTTCAGGGGGTACAATGAGCAGTTCTTC.

Notes on this clone: The same CDR3 is also encoded by other DNA sequences in this sample. The rearrangement uses TRBV19 and TRBJ1-1; D unresolved. Germline assignment: CDR1 LNHDA and CDR2 SQIVND (reference sequence). V lost 6 bases, J lost 2 bases, and 10 bases lay in between. CDR3 size: 13 residues. CDR3: CASSPLGNTEAFF. DNA of the CDR3: TGTGCCAGTAGCCCTCTCGGAAACACTGAAGCTTTCTTT. The full variable domain, completed using reference TRBV19 and TRBJ1-1, is DGGITQSPKYLFRKEGQNVTLSCEQNLNHDAMYWYRQDPGQGLRLIYYSQIVNDFQKGDIAEGYSVSREKKESFPLTVTSAQKNPTAFYLCASSPLGNTEAFFGQGTRLTVV.

V gene TRBV30 combines with J gene TRBJ2-1, with 12 positions matching TRBD2. Germline V gene lookup returns CDR1 GTSNPN and CDR2 SVGIG (reference sequence). This CDR3 has 16 residues. After removal of 2 bases from V and 7 bases from J, the junction contained 9 bases not matched to a gene. The CDR3, as DNA: TGTGCCTGGAGTCCCCTAGGACTAGCGGGAAGTAATGAGCAGTTCTTC. This gives the protein CAWSPLGLAGSNEQFF.

A note on this clone: A read error may produce the germline difference seen at one junction end. V gene TRBV7-8 combines with J gene TRBJ2-5; 7 bases agree with TRBD2. This CDR3 has 16 amino acids. In germline, CDR1 is SGHVS, CDR2 FQNEAQ. CDR3 region: CASSLAMTGGQETQYF. DNA of the CDR3: TGTGCCAGCAGCCTAGCAATGACGGGAGGCCAAGAGACCCAGTACTTC.

This clone was recorded at least ten times. This chain connects TRBV7-8 to TRBJ1-5; no clear D gene. Between the trimmed V and J ends, which lost 2 bases and 0 bases, there was a span of 5 bases. The CDR3 length is 14 residues. Germline lookup yields CDR1 SGHVS and CDR2 FQNEAQ. The CDR3 sequence: CASSLRDSNQPQHF. Here the CDR3 DNA reads TGTGCCAGCAGCTTACGAGATAGCAATCAGCCCCAGCATTTT.

The gene calls are TRBV11-2 and TRBJ2-2, with D hard to call. V was clipped by 0 bases and J by 8 bases, with 4 bases between them. Germline V gene sequence: CDR1 SGHAT, CDR2 FQNNGV. The CDR3 is 12 residues long. The CDR3 DNA reads as TGTGCCAGCAGCTTAGAGCCAGGGGAGCTGTTTTTT. It is translated as CASSLEPGELFF.

The rearrangement joins TRBV6-1 to TRBJ2-7; 11 positions agree with TRBD1. Per germline, CDR1 MNHNS and CDR2 SASEGT. This CDR3 has 14 amino acids. J lost 7 bases, V lost 5 bases, and 7 bases had no gene match. The CDR3 nucleotides are TGTGCCAGCAGTCCGGGACAGGGGGTGAGGGAGCAGTACTTC. This sequence encodes CASSPGQGVREQYF.

The J gene is TRBJ2-7, the V gene TRBV28; D may be TRBD2 (5 bases). V was shortened by 8 bases and J by 1 base, with 9 bases between the two germline ends. Germline values: CDR1 MDHEN, CDR2 SYDVKM. The CDR3 is 12 amino acids. The CDR3: CASQEGSYEQYF. CDR3 in DNA: TGTGCCAGCCAAGAGGGATCCTACGAGCAGTACTTC.

This rearrangement joins TRBV15 to TRBJ2-7, with 8 bases that match TRBD2. The CDR3 covers 15 residues. V shed 4 bases and J 0 bases; nucleotides not matched to a gene: 5. Germline V gives CDR1 LNHNV, CDR2 YYDKDF (reference sequence). The CDR3 spells CATSTTSVSSYEQYF. The CDR3 DNA sequence: TGTGCCACCAGCACGACTAGCGTGAGCTCCTACGAGCAGTACTTC. Full variable domain (rest looked up from reference TRBV15 and TRBJ2-7): DAMVIQNPRYQVTQFGKPVTLSCSQTLNHNVMYWYQQKSSQAPKLLFHYYDKDFNNEADTPDNFQSRRPNTSFCFLDIRSPGLGDTAMYLCATSTTSVSSYEQYFGPGTRLTVT.

The rearrangement links TRBV7-8 to TRBJ1-3; no reliable D call. Germline CDR1 reads SGHVS; CDR2 reads FQNEAQ. Trimming pared 5 bases from V and 3 bases from J, leaving 26 bases between. This CDR3 spans 19 amino acids. CDR3 sequence reads: CASSPSRVLLALRGNTIYF. The DNA for the CDR3 is TGTGCCAGCAGCCCATCTAGGGTCCTACTAGCTCTACGTGGAAACACCATATATTTT.

The chain is built from TRBV30 and TRBJ1-1; the D is unclear. V lost 0 bases and J lost 5, with 7 bases in between. This CDR3 region has 12 residues. Germline V gives CDR1 GTSNPN, CDR2 SVGIG (reference sequence). CDR3 residues: CAWSVPGTEAFF. The CDR3 bases are TGTGCCTGGAGTGTCCCGGGGACTGAAGCTTTCTTT.

This chain connects TRBV27 to TRBJ2-7, with 7 bases lining up with TRBD1. Germline CDR1 is MNHEY and CDR2 is SMNVEV (reference sequence). CDR3 size: 12 residues. The trim removed 9 bases at V and 0 bases at J, leaving 2 bases unmatched. CDR3 nucleotides: TGTGCCAGTGGGGACAGCTCCTACGAGCAGTACTTC. Encoded protein: CASGDSSYEQYF.

This clone showed up just once. The chain employs TRBV18 and TRBJ1-5, with D perhaps matching TRBD1 (5 bases). The CDR3 covers 15 residues. V shed 3 bases and J shed 3 bases, with 12 bases lying between them. Germline-derived CDR1 and CDR2 are KGHSH and LQKENI. CDR3 region: CASSPYGTVNQPQHF. The DNA for the CDR3 is TGTGCCAGCTCACCCTACGGGACCGTCAATCAGCCCCAGCATTTT.

The V and J genes are TRBV28 and TRBJ2-7; 8 bases map to TRBD2. V lost 4 bases and J lost 2; bases outside the gene matches: 10. In germline, CDR1 is MDHEN, CDR2 SYDVKM. This CDR3 has 16 residues. The CDR3 protein is CASSSHYREGPYEQYF. In DNA, the CDR3 is TGTGCCAGCAGTTCTCACTACCGGGAGGGCCCCTACGAGCAGTACTTC.

V gene TRBV28 combines with J gene TRBJ2-4; TRBD2 might be the D (7 bases). Per germline, CDR1 MDHEN and CDR2 SYDVKM. The CDR3 has 13 amino acids. Trimming shortened V by 5 bases and J by 9 bases, and 14 bases separated the two germline ends. The CDR3 loop reads CASSAGAGSIQYF. The CDR3 nucleotides are TGTGCCAGCAGTGCGGGGGCGGGAAGCATTCAGTACTTC.

This clone showed up just a few times. The rearrangement links TRBV7-9 to TRBJ2-2, with a weak D call TRBD2 (5 bases). V lost 4 bases and J 6 bases, leaving 18 bases between the germline ends. The germline V gene encodes CDR1 SEHNR and CDR2 FQNEAQ (reference sequence). The CDR3 sequence is 16 residues long. CDR3 residues: CASSSEGSSSPGELFF. Here the CDR3 DNA reads TGTGCCAGCAGCTCAGAGGGATCCAGCTCCCCCGGGGAGCTGTTTTTT. The full variable domain, its missing parts supplied by reference TRBV7-9 and TRBJ2-2, is DTGVSQNPRHKITKRGQNVTFRCDPISEHNRLYWYRQTLGQGPEFLTYFQNEAQLEKSRLLSDRFSAERPKGSFSTLEIQRTEQGDSAMYLCASSSEGSSSPGELFFGEGSRLTVL.